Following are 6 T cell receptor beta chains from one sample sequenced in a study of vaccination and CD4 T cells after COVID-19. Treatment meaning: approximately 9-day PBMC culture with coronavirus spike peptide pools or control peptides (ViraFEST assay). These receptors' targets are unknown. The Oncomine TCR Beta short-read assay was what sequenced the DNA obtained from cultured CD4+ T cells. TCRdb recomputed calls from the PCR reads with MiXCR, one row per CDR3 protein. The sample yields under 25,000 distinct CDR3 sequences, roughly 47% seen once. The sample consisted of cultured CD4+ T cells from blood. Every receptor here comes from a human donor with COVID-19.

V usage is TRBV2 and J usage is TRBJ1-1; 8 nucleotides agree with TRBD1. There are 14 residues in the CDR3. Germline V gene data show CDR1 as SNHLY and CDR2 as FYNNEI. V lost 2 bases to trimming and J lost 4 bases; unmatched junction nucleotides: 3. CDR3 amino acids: CASSEQGAGTEAFF. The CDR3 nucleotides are TGTGCCAGCAGTGAACAGGGGGCGGGCACTGAAGCTTTCTTT. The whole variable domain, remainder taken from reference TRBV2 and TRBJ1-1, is EPEVTQTPSHQVTQMGQEVILRCVPISNHLYFYWYRQILGQKVEFLVSFYNNEISEKSEIFDDQFSVERPDGSNFTLKIRSTKLEDSAMYFCASSEQGAGTEAFFGQGTRLTVV.

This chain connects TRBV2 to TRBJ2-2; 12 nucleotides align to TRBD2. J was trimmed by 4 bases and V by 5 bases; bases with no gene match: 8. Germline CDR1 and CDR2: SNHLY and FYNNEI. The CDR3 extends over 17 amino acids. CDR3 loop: CASSLLAGGRGTGELFF. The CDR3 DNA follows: TGTGCCAGCAGTCTGCTAGCGGGGGGGCGCGGCACCGGGGAGCTGTTTTTT.

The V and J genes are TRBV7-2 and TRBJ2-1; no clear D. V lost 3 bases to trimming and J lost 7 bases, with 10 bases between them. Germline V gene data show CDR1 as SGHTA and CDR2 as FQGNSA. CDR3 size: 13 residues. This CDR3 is CASSLSVRNEQFF. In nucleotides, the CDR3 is TGTGCCAGCAGCTTGAGTGTTAGGAATGAGCAGTTCTTC.

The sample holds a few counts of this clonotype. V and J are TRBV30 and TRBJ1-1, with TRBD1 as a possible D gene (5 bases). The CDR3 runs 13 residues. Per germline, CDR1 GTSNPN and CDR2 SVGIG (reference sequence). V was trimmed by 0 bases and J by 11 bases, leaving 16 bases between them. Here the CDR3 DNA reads TGTGCCTGGAGTGTATCAGGGCAAGGTCTGGCTTTCTTT. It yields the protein CAWSVSGQGLAFF. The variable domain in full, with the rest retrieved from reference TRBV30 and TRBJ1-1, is SQTIHQWPATLVQPVGSPLSLECTVEGTSNPNLYWYRQAAGRGLQLLFYSVGIGQISSEVPQNLSASRPQDRQFILSSKKLLLSDSGFYLCAWSVSGQGLAFFGQGTRLTVV.

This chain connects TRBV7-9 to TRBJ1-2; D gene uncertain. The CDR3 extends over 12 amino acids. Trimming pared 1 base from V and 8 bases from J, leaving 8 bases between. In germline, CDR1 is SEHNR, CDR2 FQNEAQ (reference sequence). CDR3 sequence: CASSLERRGYTF. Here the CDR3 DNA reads TGTGCCAGCAGCTTAGAGAGAAGAGGCTACACCTTC.

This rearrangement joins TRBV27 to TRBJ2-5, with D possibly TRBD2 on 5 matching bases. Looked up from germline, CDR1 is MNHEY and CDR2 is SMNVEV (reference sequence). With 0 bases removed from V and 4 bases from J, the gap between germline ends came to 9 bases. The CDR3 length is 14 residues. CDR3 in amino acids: CASSLSNGRETQYF. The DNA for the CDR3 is TGTGCCAGCAGTTTATCGAATGGGAGAGAGACCCAGTACTTC.